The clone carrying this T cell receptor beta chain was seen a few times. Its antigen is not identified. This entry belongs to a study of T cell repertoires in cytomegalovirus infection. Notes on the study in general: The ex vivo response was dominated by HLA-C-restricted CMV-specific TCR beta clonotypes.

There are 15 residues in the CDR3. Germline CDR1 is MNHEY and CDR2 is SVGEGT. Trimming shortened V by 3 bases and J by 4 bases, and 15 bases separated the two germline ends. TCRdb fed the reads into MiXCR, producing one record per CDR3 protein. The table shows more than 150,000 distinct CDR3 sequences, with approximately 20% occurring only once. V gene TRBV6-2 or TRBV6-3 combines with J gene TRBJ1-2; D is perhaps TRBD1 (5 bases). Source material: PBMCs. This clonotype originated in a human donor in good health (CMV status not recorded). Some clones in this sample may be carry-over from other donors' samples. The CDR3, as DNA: TGTGCCAGCAGTTATCAAACAGGATTCCTCTATGGCTACACCTTC. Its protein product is CASSYQTGFLYGYTF.